Below, 27 T cell receptor beta chains from the same sample are listed, as sequenced in a study of T-cell memory formation after mild COVID-19. TCRdb redid the calling of the 5' RACE reads with MiXCR, one entry per CDR3 protein. The data show approximately 430,000 distinct CDR3 sequences, 20% to 30% seen once. The sequencing input was PBMCs or a T cell subset sorted from them (not recorded which). The receptors come from an adult woman who had mild COVID-19 (a few samples of this study predate the infection). Cell type and time point are not known.

V usage is TRBV5-1 and J usage is TRBJ2-7; 12 bases fit TRBD1. The germline V gene has CDR1 SGHRS and CDR2 YFSETQ. With 0 bases clipped from V and 0 bases from J, the junction kept 13 bases outside the gene matches. This CDR3 contains 20 residues. CDR3 residues: CASSLDTGTGGPVFSYEQYF. In DNA form, the CDR3 reads TGCGCCAGCAGCTTGGACACCGGGACAGGGGGCCCAGTATTCTCCTACGAGCAGTACTTC.

The chain employs TRBV6-5 and TRBJ2-1; D might be TRBD2 (6 bases). CDR3 length: 16 residues. CDR1 and CDR2 from the germline V gene are MNHEY and SVGAGI. Between the trimmed V and J ends, which lost 0 bases and 8 bases, there was a span of 17 bases. The CDR3: CASSYSRAGWGDEQFF. The CDR3 bases are TGTGCCAGCAGTTACTCTCGGGCGGGATGGGGCGATGAGCAGTTCTTC.

The J gene is TRBJ1-6, the V gene TRBV4-1; D gene ambiguous. Looked up from germline, CDR1 is MGHRA and CDR2 is YSYEKL. V shed 1 base and J shed 2 bases, with 12 bases lying between them. The CDR3 is 17 residues long. CDR3 DNA: TGCGCCAGCAGCCAAGTGGGTCTCAGAGCCTATAATTCACCCCTCCACTTT. It is translated as CASSQVGLRAYNSPLHF.

Only a few counts were recorded for this clonotype. This chain joins TRBV7-8 and TRBJ1-2; TRBD1 is a possible D gene (6 bases). Per the germline V gene, CDR1 is SGHVS and CDR2 is FQNEAQ. The CDR3 spans 12 residues. Trimming pared 5 bases from V and 7 bases from J, leaving 11 bases between. CDR3 sequence reads: CASSTRGLGYTF. The CDR3 region has the DNA TGTGCCAGCAGCACTCGGGGGCTTGGCTACACCTTC.

In this sample, this clonotype turned up a few times. The J gene is TRBJ1-5, the V gene TRBV20-1; D is uncertain. The CDR3 is 12 residues long. Germline V gene data show CDR1 as DFQATT and CDR2 as SNEGSKA (reference sequence). Deletions cut 6 bases from V and 0 bases from J, with 6 bases between. CDR3 bases: TGCAGTGCCGTTTATAGCAATCAGCCCCAGCATTTT. Protein: CSAVYSNQPQHF.

V usage is TRBV18 and J usage is TRBJ2-7, with a possible D match to TRBD1 (5 bases). V shed 4 bases and J shed 2 bases, with 15 bases lying between them. The germline V gene has CDR1 KGHSH and CDR2 LQKENI. The CDR3 is made up of 15 amino acids. The CDR3: CASSLYTAGTYEQYF. CDR3 nucleotides: TGTGCCAGCTCACTCTATACGGCAGGGACCTACGAGCAGTACTTC. Full variable domain (missing parts from reference TRBV18 and TRBJ2-7): NAGVMQNPRHLVRRRGQEARLRCSPMKGHSHVYWYRQLPEEGLKFMVYLQKENIIDESGMPKERFSAEFPKEGPSILRIQQVVRGDSAAYFCASSLYTAGTYEQYFGPGTRLTVT.

The chain links TRBV6-6 to TRBJ2-2, with D perhaps matching TRBD1 (5 bases). Per germline, CDR1 MNHNY and CDR2 SVGAGI (reference sequence). CDR3 length: 14 amino acids. The V end lost 8 bases, the J end lost 2 bases, and 12 bases lay between the germline ends. The CDR3 loop is CASAIGANTGELFF. The CDR3 nucleotides are TGTGCCAGCGCAATTGGGGCCAACACCGGGGAGCTGTTTTTT.

About this clonotype itself: Sequence at one end of the junction differs from germline and may be a read error. This rearrangement joins TRBV5-1 to TRBJ1-1, with 11 bases that match TRBD1. This CDR3 is 14 amino acids long. Germline V gene lookup returns CDR1 SGHRS and CDR2 YFSETQ. The CDR3 spells CVSSLGQGGTEAFF. In DNA, the CDR3 is TGCGTCAGCAGCTTGGGACAGGGGGGCACTGAAGCTTTCTTT.

The table lists this clonotype with a few counts. V gene TRBV7-9 combines with J gene TRBJ2-7, with 7 bases that match TRBD1. CDR3 size: 14 residues. Trimming removed 5 bases from V and 2 bases from J; junction bases left unmatched: 6. Germline assignment: CDR1 SEHNR and CDR2 FQNEAQ (reference sequence). In nucleotides, the CDR3 is TGTGCCAGCAGCCAGCCGGGACAGACCTACGAGCAGTACTTC. As protein: CASSQPGQTYEQYF.

This clonotype was picked up a small number of times. The DNA for the CDR3 is TGCGCCAGCAGCCAAGTTGGCAGGGTCGGTGAGACCCAGTACTTC. Encoded protein: CASSQVGRVGETQYF. V is TRBV4-1 and J is TRBJ2-5, with D possibly being TRBD1 (5 bases). The CDR3 length is 15 residues. Trimming removed 1 base at V and 5 bases at J, with 14 bases between. The V gene's germline CDR1 is MGHRA and CDR2 YSYEKL.

This clonotype was counted between two and nine times. The chain combines TRBV20-1 with TRBJ2-7, with 9 bases that match TRBD2. CDR3 length equals 16 residues. V was pared by 1 base and J by 5 bases, with 12 bases of the junction left unmatched. CDR1 DFQATT and CDR2 SNEGSKA come from the germline V gene (reference sequence). DNA of the CDR3: TGCAGTGCTAGAGTAGTGTGGGCTAGCGGGATCCACGAGCAGTACTTC. Protein product: CSARVVWASGIHEQYF.

The chain couples TRBV6-2 or TRBV6-3 to TRBJ1-1; no clear D gene. The CDR3 contains 13 residues. Germline-derived CDR1 and CDR2 are MNHEY and SVGEGT. V was trimmed by 6 bases and J by 1 base, leaving 9 bases between them. In nucleotides, the CDR3 is TGTGCCAGCAGAGGACGGGAGAACACTGAAGCTTTCTTT. Translating gives CASRGRENTEAFF.

This clonotype was observed a handful of times. The J gene is TRBJ2-3, the V gene TRBV25-1; D possibly matches TRBD1 or TRBD2 (6 bases each). The CDR3 sequence is 15 residues long. Germline V lookup: CDR1 MGHDK, CDR2 SYGVNS. V gave up 1 base and J gave up 2 bases, with 10 bases separating them. The CDR3, as DNA: TGTGCCAGCAGTGAATTTGGGGGGCTCACAGATACGCAGTATTTT. Encoded protein: CASSEFGGLTDTQYF.

The gene calls are TRBV9 and TRBJ1-2; 7 bases are shared with TRBD1. The V and J ends lost 4 bases and 3 bases, in that order; junction bases with no gene match: 6. Looked up from germline, CDR1 is SGDLS and CDR2 is YYNGEE. The CDR3 is 14 amino acids. This chain's CDR3 is CASSTQTGDYGYTF. For the CDR3, the DNA is TGTGCCAGCAGCACCCAAACAGGGGACTATGGCTACACCTTC.

This clonotype occurred a few times. The CDR3 spells CASSLDGTGPYEQYF. CDR3 sequence (DNA): TGCGCCAGCAGCTTGGATGGGACAGGACCCTACGAGCAGTACTTC. The rearrangement links TRBV5-1 to TRBJ2-7; 8 positions agree with TRBD1. Per germline, CDR1 SGHRS and CDR2 YFSETQ. The CDR3 totals 15 residues. V shed 0 bases, J shed 2 bases, and the junction held 4 bases outside the gene matches.

This clonotype was observed a few times. This chain uses TRBV9 with TRBJ2-7, with TRBD2 identical over 8 bases. CDR1 is SGDLS and CDR2 is YYNGEE in the germline V gene. After removal of 3 bases from V and 7 bases from J, the junction contained 9 bases not matched to a gene. This CDR3 spans 14 amino acids. Here the CDR3 DNA reads TGTGCCAGCAGCGCCCGGGGGGGACTGGGGGAGCAGTACTTC. Translation gives CASSARGGLGEQYF.

The chain carries TRBV6-2 or TRBV6-3 and TRBJ2-7, with D hard to call. The CDR3 loop spans 17 amino acids. Trimming removed 0 bases at V and 0 bases at J, with 15 bases between. Germline V lookup: CDR1 MNHEY, CDR2 SVGEGT. In DNA, the CDR3 is TGTGCCAGCAGTTACTCCGCACCTTGGACGGTCTCCTACGAGCAGTACTTC. Translating gives CASSYSAPWTVSYEQYF.

This clonotype was observed a handful of times. The V gene is TRBV12-3 or TRBV12-4, the J gene TRBJ1-1, with a possible D match to TRBD1 (5 bases). Trimming removed 7 bases from V and 6 bases from J, with 9 bases in between. The CDR3 length is 11 residues. The CDR3 sequence is CASTAGAEAFF. CDR3 in DNA: TGTGCCAGCACCGCGGGGGCTGAAGCTTTCTTT.

This chain links TRBV4-1 with TRBJ2-2; 10 nucleotides match TRBD2. Germline V gene sequence: CDR1 MGHRA, CDR2 YSYEKL. J lost 4 bases, V lost 0 bases, and 14 bases had no gene match. This CDR3 is 20 amino acids long. CDR3 loop: CASSQDKLSSGGVPTGELFF. The CDR3 DNA reads TGCGCCAGCAGCCAAGATAAGCTGTCTAGCGGGGGTGTACCCACCGGGGAGCTGTTTTTT.

This clonotype has only a few counts. The chain couples TRBV4-3 to TRBJ2-7; 7 nucleotides match TRBD1. This CDR3 has 15 residues. CDR1 is LGHNA and CDR2 is YSLEER in the germline V gene. With 1 base clipped from V and 5 bases from J, the junction kept 8 bases outside the gene matches. The CDR3 spells CASSQGKSGGDEQYF. The DNA of the CDR3 is TGCGCCAGCAGCCAAGGAAAATCAGGGGGTGACGAGCAGTACTTC.

This clonotype was counted a few times. The chain uses TRBV7-3 and TRBJ2-5, with TRBD1 matching 7 bases. Germline V gene sequence: CDR1 SGHTA, CDR2 FQGTGA. V shed 1 base, J shed 2 bases, and the junction held 13 bases outside the gene matches. This CDR3 region has 18 residues. The chain's CDR3 is CASSLRGRRGTEQETQYF. As DNA, the CDR3 is TGTGCCAGCAGCTTAAGGGGTAGGCGTGGGACAGAACAAGAGACCCAGTACTTC.

The chain joins TRBV5-1 to TRBJ2-3; perhaps D is TRBD1 or TRBD2 (5 bases each). V was shortened by 4 bases and J by 0 bases, with 9 bases between the two germline ends. This CDR3 contains 14 residues. Germline values: CDR1 SGHRS, CDR2 YFSETQ. Here the CDR3 reads CASSRDGSTDTQYF. In nucleotides, the CDR3 is TGCGCCAGCAGCCGGGACGGAAGCACAGATACGCAGTATTTT.

The rearrangement joins TRBV7-9 to TRBJ2-2; D is unresolved. CDR1 and CDR2 (germline): SEHNR, FQNEAQ (reference sequence). Trimming stripped 4 bases from V and 3 bases from J, with 15 bases between. The CDR3 sequence is 16 residues long. CDR3 residues: CASSSLLASDTGELFF. CDR3 DNA: TGTGCCAGCAGCTCCCTATTAGCCTCGGACACCGGGGAGCTGTTTTTT.

V gene TRBV10-3 combines with J gene TRBJ1-2; no clear D gene. In germline, CDR1 is ENHRY, CDR2 SYGVKD. The V and J ends lost 2 bases and 8 bases respectively, with 15 bases between them. This CDR3 is built from 14 residues. The CDR3 reads CAISEPSVGLGYTF. CDR3 in DNA: TGTGCCATCAGTGAGCCTTCGGTGGGGTTAGGCTACACCTTC.

V usage is TRBV4-2 and J usage is TRBJ2-2; 7 bases agree with TRBD2. There are 17 residues in the CDR3. Trimming removed 5 bases from V and 7 bases from J; junction bases left unmatched: 16. In germline, CDR1 is LGHNA, CDR2 YNFKEQ. CDR3 DNA: TGTGCCAGCAGCGGCCTTTGGGCGGGAGATGCGGGCGGGGAGCTGTTTTTT. Translated: CASSGLWAGDAGGELFF.

The J gene is TRBJ2-4, the V gene TRBV7-2; D gene ambiguous. The CDR3 loop spans 13 amino acids. CDR1 and CDR2 (germline): SGHTA, FQGNSA. The germline V and J ends were trimmed by 5 bases and 7 bases, with 12 bases remaining between them. CDR3 in amino acids: CASSAQARNIQYF. CDR3 coding DNA: TGTGCCAGCAGCGCCCAGGCTAGGAACATTCAGTACTTC.

This chain links TRBV5-1 with TRBJ2-5, with D maybe TRBD1 (6 bases). The V and J ends lost 0 bases and 5 bases respectively, with 14 bases between them. The V gene's germline CDR1 is SGHRS and CDR2 YFSETQ. The CDR3 is made up of 15 amino acids. The CDR3 DNA is TGCGCCAGCAGCTTGGAGATTGGGGGCATGGAGACCCAGTACTTC. Translation: CASSLEIGGMETQYF. Drawing the rest from reference TRBV5-1 and TRBJ2-5, the complete variable domain is KAGVTQTPRYLIKTRGQQVTLSCSPISGHRSVSWYQQTPGQGLQFLFEYFSETQRNKGNFPGRFSGRQFSNSRSEMNVSTLELGDSALYLCASSLEIGGMETQYFGPGTRLLVL.